Listed below are T cell receptor beta chains from one sample, sequenced in a study of blood T cell repertoires in COVID-19. The repertoire was sequenced with immunoSEQ multiplex PCR; TCRdb's copy has only in-frame clones and lacks some. The sample lists about 400,000 clones, roughly 89% occurring once. Sequenced input: PBMCs or T cells enriched from blood (not recorded which). The source of these receptors is a woman in her thirties who had recovered from COVID-19. The CDR3 runs from the conserved cysteine through the conserved F or W. The D gene is left open where the match is weak. Clone size is shown for a subset of rows, as once, few, many or a class of expanded clone.

d_call	v_call	j_call	clone_size	cdr3_aa	cdr3_nt
TRBD1	TRBV18	TRBJ2-7	NA	CASSIDRGSEQYF	TGTGCCAGCTCCATAGACAGGGGTAGCGAGCAGTACTTC
TRBD1	TRBV10-1	TRBJ1-3	NA	CASSLDRVGNTIYF	TGCGCCAGCAGTTTGGACAGGGTTGGAAACACCATATATTTT
TRBD1	TRBV5-8	TRBJ1-4	once	CASRGTVINEKLFF	TGTGCCAGCCGGGGGACAGTGATTAATGAAAAACTGTTTTTT
NA	TRBV9	TRBJ2-3	few	CASSEGSAGFTDTQYF	TGTGCCAGCAGCGAGGGTTCGGCGGGGTTTACAGATACGCAGTATTTT
NA	TRBV28	TRBJ1-5	NA	CASSSPAAGAIQPQHF	TGTGCCAGCAGTTCTCCAGCGGCAGGGGCTATCCAGCCCCAGCATTTT
TRBD1	TRBV29-1	TRBJ1-4	NA	CSVSFGAGGEKLFF	TGCAGCGTCTCCTTCGGTGCAGGGGGTGAAAAACTGTTTTTT
NA	TRBV4-1	TRBJ2-2	NA	CASSHSDSVGELFF	TGCGCCAGCAGCCACTCGGACAGCGTCGGGGAGCTGTTTTTT
NA	TRBV6-5	TRBJ2-6	NA	CATQIQLSGANVLTF	TGTGCCACCCAGATACAGCTCTCTGGGGCCAACGTCCTGACTTTC
TRBD2	TRBV9	TRBJ2-1	NA	CASSVVAGGTYNEQFF	TGTGCCAGCAGCGTAGTAGCGGGGGGCACCTACAATGAGCAGTTCTTC
TRBD1	TRBV4-1	TRBJ1-1	NA	CASIARTGSNTEAFF	TGCGCCAGCATTGCCCGGACAGGATCAAACACTGAAGCTTTCTTT
TRBD1	TRBV6-2/TRBV6-3	TRBJ1-1	NA	CASSYRDRGRTEAFF	TGTGCCAGCAGTTACCGGGACAGAGGGCGCACTGAAGCTTTCTTT
TRBD1	TRBV11-3	TRBJ2-7	NA	CASSQDRASDEQYF	TGTGCCAGCAGCCAGGACAGGGCGTCGGACGAGCAGTACTTC
NA	TRBV6-6	TRBJ1-4	NA	CASREGNEKLFF	TGTGCCAGCAGGGAGGGAAATGAAAAACTGTTTTTT
TRBD2	TRBV5-1	TRBJ2-3	NA	CASRTSGGSPDTQYF	TGCGCCAGCAGGACTAGCGGGGGATCCCCAGATACGCAGTATTTT
NA	TRBV10-3	TRBJ2-3	NA	CAISGGVIATDTQYF	TGTGCCATCAGTGGGGGGGTGATCGCTACAGATACGCAGTATTTT
NA	TRBV4-2	TRBJ1-4	once	CASSQEKHAGAATNEKLFF	TGTGCCAGCAGCCAAGAGAAACATGCAGGGGCGGCAACTAATGAAAAACTGTTTTTT
NA	TRBV7-3	TRBJ2-7	NA	CASSLSALLAHNYEQYF	TGTGCCAGCAGCTTAAGCGCCCTTCTAGCGCACAACTACGAGCAGTACTTC
TRBD1	TRBV6-5	TRBJ2-1	few	CASFRDRMGSEQFF	TGTGCCAGCTTTAGGGACAGGATGGGCAGTGAGCAGTTCTTC
NA	TRBV29-1	TRBJ2-5	NA	CSVLNQETQYF	TGCAGCGTTCTTAACCAAGAGACCCAGTACTTC
NA	TRBV6-4	TRBJ2-6	once	CASSDLGPRFTAGANVLTF	TGTGCCAGCAGTGACTTGGGGCCGCGCTTCACCGCTGGGGCCAACGTCCTGACTTTC
TRBD2	TRBV10-2	TRBJ2-1	NA	CASSLSSGGANYNEQFF	TGCGCCAGCAGCCTATCTAGCGGGGGGGCCAACTACAATGAGCAGTTCTTC
NA	TRBV3-1/TRBV3-2	TRBJ2-3	NA	CASSQALGGGRDTQYF	TGTGCCAGCAGCCAAGCATTGGGAGGCGGGCGGGATACGCAGTATTTT
NA	TRBV7-9	TRBJ2-7	NA	CASSYDYGPRRYEQYF	TGTGCCAGCAGCTATGACTATGGGCCTCGGAGATACGAGCAGTACTTC
NA	TRBV28	TRBJ1-5	few	CASSLAGNQPQHF	TGTGCCAGCAGTTTAGCAGGAAATCAGCCCCAGCATTTT
NA	TRBV9	TRBJ2-3	NA	CASSVIASGDTQYF	TGTGCCAGCAGCGTAATAGCGTCTGGAGATACGCAGTATTTT
NA	TRBV29-1	TRBJ2-3	NA	CSVEITGSGSTDTQYF	TGCAGCGTTGAAATCACAGGATCGGGTAGCACAGATACGCAGTATTTT
TRBD2	TRBV7-3	TRBJ2-2	NA	CASSLRGVNTGELFF	TGTGCCAGCAGCCTCCGGGGGGTGAACACCGGGGAGCTGTTTTTT
NA	TRBV7-9	TRBJ2-6	few	CASSVEGRAGANVLTF	TGTGCCAGCAGTGTCGAAGGCAGGGCTGGGGCCAACGTCCTGACTTTC
TRBD1	TRBV24-1	TRBJ1-4	NA	CATRGQGPNEKLFF	TGTGCCACCAGGGGACAGGGGCCTAATGAAAAACTGTTTTTT
NA	TRBV2	TRBJ1-1	NA	CASSEGRVRGAFF	TGTGCCAGCAGTGAGGGCAGGGTGAGAGGAGCTTTCTTT
TRBD1	TRBV7-3	TRBJ1-2	NA	CASSTGQGAGGYTF	TGTGCCAGCAGCACCGGACAGGGGGCGGGCGGCTACACCTTC
NA	TRBV6-5	TRBJ2-3	NA	CASTRTSTDTQYF	TGTGCCAGCACCCGGACTAGCACAGATACGCAGTATTTT
TRBD2	TRBV5-4	TRBJ2-3	NA	CASSLAFGTSGGLYTQYF	TGTGCCAGCAGCTTGGCTTTTGGGACTAGCGGGGGTCTATATACGCAGTATTTT
NA	TRBV11-2	TRBJ2-1	NA	CASSRARGSGTYNEQFF	TGTGCCAGCAGCCGGGCTCGGGGTAGCGGAACCTACAATGAGCAGTTCTTC
NA	TRBV18	TRBJ1-2	NA	CASSPLPGTSHGYTF	TGTGCCAGCTCACCACTTCCCGGGACATCTCATGGCTACACCTTC
TRBD2	TRBV6-5	TRBJ2-3	NA	CASSRTSGTDTQYF	TGTGCCAGCAGTAGGACTAGCGGCACAGATACGCAGTATTTT
NA	TRBV7-3	TRBJ1-1	NA	CASSSRGGDTEAFF	TGTGCCAGCAGCTCTCGGGGGGGAGACACTGAAGCTTTCTTT
NA	TRBV28	TRBJ1-2	NA	CASSPPGRSNYGYTF	TGTGCCAGCAGTCCCCCTGGTCGGAGTAACTATGGCTACACCTTC
NA	TRBV29-1	TRBJ1-4	NA	CSVPHGEKLFF	TGCAGCGTTCCACACGGGGAAAAACTGTTTTTT
NA	TRBV5-4	TRBJ2-7	once	CASSFSWGRDEQYF	TGTGCCAGCAGCTTTTCCTGGGGGCGGGACGAGCAGTACTTC
NA	TRBV5-1	TRBJ2-1	NA	CASRYGDGRYNEQFF	TGCGCCAGCAGATACGGTGATGGGCGCTACAATGAGCAGTTCTTC
TRBD1	TRBV7-2	TRBJ1-6	NA	CASSLEMTGMNSPLHF	TGTGCCAGCAGCTTAGAGATGACAGGGATGAATTCACCCCTCCACTTT
TRBD1	TRBV6-5	TRBJ2-2	few	CASSYQGQGFTGELFF	TGTGCCAGCAGTTACCAGGGACAGGGATTCACCGGGGAGCTGTTTTTT
NA	TRBV10-3	TRBJ1-1	NA	CAISRLGGIGDTEAFF	TGTGCCATCAGCCGACTGGGGGGAATTGGCGACACTGAAGCTTTCTTT
TRBD1	TRBV5-1	TRBJ1-4	NA	CASRRTGGRSTNEKLFF	TGCGCCAGCAGAAGGACAGGGGGCCGGTCGACTAATGAAAAACTGTTTTTT
TRBD1	TRBV5-4	TRBJ1-2	NA	CASRADRGLANYGYTF	TGTGCCAGCAGGGCCGACAGGGGGCTAGCTAACTATGGCTACACCTTC